A single sample gave rise to the 22 T cell receptor beta chains below, sequenced in a study of identical twins listed by TCRdb under 2016. Libraries were prepared through 5' RACE. Instrument on record: Illumina HiSeq 2000. The public reads were run again by TCRdb, first through fastp at Q25 and then through MiXCR, and only productive beta chains were kept. Entries are consolidated by CDR3 protein sequence, retaining the most common genes and DNA. The table for this sample lists more than 1.5 million distinct CDR3 sequences; about 32% of them were counted only once. 0.25% to 0.3% of the sample belongs to the ten largest clones. Sequencing was carried out using cord blood. Source of these receptors: a newborn girl in good health.

The rearrangement uses TRBV19 and TRBJ2-4; D is undetermined. V lost 4 bases to trimming and J lost 0 bases, with 16 bases between them. The CDR3 is 17 residues long. CDR1 and CDR2 from the germline V gene are LNHDA and SQIVND (reference sequence). The CDR3 nucleotides read TGTGCCAGTAGTAGCAGGACGGGCCCTCTAGCCAAAAACATTCAGTACTTC. Translated, it gives CASSSRTGPLAKNIQYF.

This clonotype was seen a handful of times. The chain is built from TRBV28 and TRBJ1-6; no clear D. The CDR3 has 18 residues. V dropped 5 bases and J dropped 0 bases, with 17 bases sitting between them. Germline CDR1 MDHEN, CDR2 SYDVKM. The CDR3 coding sequence is TGTGCCAGCAGTCTTTGGGTCAGCCGAAGCTCCTATAATTCACCCCTCCACTTT. Amino acid sequence: CASSLWVSRSSYNSPLHF. The full variable domain, completed using reference TRBV28 and TRBJ1-6, is DVKVTQSSRYLVKRTGEKVFLECVQDMDHENMFWYRQDPGLGLRLIYFSYDVKMKEKGDIPEGYSVSREKKERFSLILESASTNQTSMYLCASSLWVSRSSYNSPLHFGNGTRLTVT.

The chain carries TRBV15 and TRBJ2-1, with TRBD2 matching 11 bases. V lost 1 base to trimming and J lost 5 bases; unmatched junction nucleotides: 7. The CDR3 contains 17 residues. Per germline, CDR1 LNHNV and CDR2 YYDKDF (reference sequence). In DNA, the CDR3 is TGTGCCACCAGCAGAGGTTTTAGCGGGAGGGTTGACAATGAGCAGTTCTTC. Amino acids: CATSRGFSGRVDNEQFF.

V and J are TRBV10-2 and TRBJ2-3; D uncertain. Deletions cut 6 bases from V and 5 bases from J, with 15 bases between. CDR3 length: 14 residues. Germline assignment: CDR1 WSHSY and CDR2 SAAADI. This CDR3 is CASRKGPKGDTQYF. CDR3 bases: TGCGCCAGCAGGAAGGGCCCGAAGGGAGATACGCAGTATTTT.

This clonotype was counted a few times. V and J are TRBV20-1 and TRBJ1-1; no definite D call. Deletions cut 1 base from V and 2 bases from J, with 11 bases between. The CDR3 loop spans 14 amino acids. CDR1 DFQATT and CDR2 SNEGSKA come from the germline V gene (reference sequence). CDR3 amino acids: CSARVGSPNTEAFF. CDR3 sequence (DNA): TGCAGTGCTAGAGTCGGGTCACCAAACACTGAAGCTTTCTTT.

This clonotype was detected only a few times. A clone one base away is much larger, so this may be a read error. The chain uses TRBV7-2 and TRBJ2-5; D is perhaps TRBD1 (6 bases). Trimming cost V 1 base and J 11 bases, with 17 bases left between them. The CDR3 length is 14 residues. Per the germline V gene, CDR1 is SGHTA and CDR2 is FQGNSA. The CDR3 nucleotides read TGTGCCAGCAGCTTAGGTGGACAGTACAATGAGCAGTACTTC. Protein product: CASSLGGQYNEQYF.

This clonotype was seen only a few times. The V call is TRBV19, the J call TRBJ1-6; D unresolved. Looked up from germline, CDR1 is LNHDA and CDR2 is SQIVND (reference sequence). This CDR3 is built from 14 residues. Trimming took off 5 bases at V and 7 bases at J, with 12 bases between the two ends. Written as DNA, the CDR3 is TGTGCCAGTAGTGCGGGCAGACTAAATTCACCCCTCCACTTT. Its translation: CASSAGRLNSPLHF.

This clonotype was seen a handful of times. The chain couples TRBV25-1 to TRBJ2-5, with 14 bases that match TRBD2. V lost 6 bases and J lost 3; bases outside the gene matches: 9. The germline CDR1 and CDR2 sequences are MGHDK and SYGVNS. CDR3 size: 17 residues. CDR3 loop: CASRKPGTSGGEETQYF. As DNA, the CDR3 is TGTGCCAGCAGGAAACCCGGGACTAGCGGGGGAGAAGAGACCCAGTACTTC.

The V call is TRBV27, the J call TRBJ1-4; D might be TRBD1 (6 bases). CDR3 length equals 13 residues. CDR1 MNHEY and CDR2 SMNVEV come from the germline V gene (reference sequence). Trimming took off 5 bases at V and 10 bases at J, with 14 bases between the two ends. CDR3 bases: TGTGCCAGCAGTGCTCAACAGGGTGGAAAACTGTTTTTT. Translating it yields CASSAQQGGKLFF.

This rearrangement joins TRBV7-2 to TRBJ2-5; possible D gene TRBD2, 5 bases. Trimming removed 2 bases from V and 1 base from J, with 14 bases in between. The CDR3 loop spans 16 amino acids. CDR1 and CDR2 (germline): SGHTA, FQGNSA. CDR3 nucleotides: TGTGCCAGCAGCTTAAGATGGGGAGCATTCCAAGAGACCCAGTACTTC. Translating gives CASSLRWGAFQETQYF.

Of note for this clonotype: Mismatch with germline at one junction end may stem from a read error. The V call is TRBV13, the J call TRBJ1-2, with 7 nucleotides matching TRBD1. This CDR3 region has 14 residues. Germline values: CDR1 PRHDT, CDR2 FYEKMQ (reference sequence). CDR3 protein: CAGRRQGENIGYTF. The CDR3 bases are TGTGCCGGCAGGCGACAGGGTGAAAATATCGGCTACACCTTC. Filled out from reference TRBV13 and TRBJ1-2, the complete variable domain reads AAGVIQSPRHLIKEKRETATLKCYPIPRHDTVYWYQQGPGQDPQFLISFYEKMQSDKGSIPDRFSAQQFSDYHSELNMSSLELGDSALYFCAGRRQGENIGYTFGSGTRLTVV.

The chain carries TRBV12-3 or TRBV12-4 and TRBJ1-2; 8 bases are a match to TRBD1. The CDR3 extends over 15 amino acids. The trim removed 6 bases at V and 4 bases at J, leaving 10 bases unmatched. CDR3 nucleotides: TGTGCCAGCAGCACGGTAGGACAGGGCAGCTATGGCTACACCTTC. Protein: CASSTVGQGSYGYTF.

CDR3 protein: CASSLGGQSGNTIYF. The CDR3 nucleotides are TGTGCCAGCAGCTTAGGAGGGCAATCTGGAAACACCATATATTTT. The V and J genes are TRBV7-9 and TRBJ1-3; D remains ambiguous. V was cut by 1 base and J by 1 base, with 8 bases left in between. Germline V lookup: CDR1 SEHNR, CDR2 FQNEAQ (reference sequence). This CDR3 has 15 amino acids. The whole variable domain, filled in from reference TRBV7-9 and TRBJ1-3, reads DTGVSQNPRHKITKRGQNVTFRCDPISEHNRLYWYRQTLGQGPEFLTYFQNEAQLEKSRLLSDRFSAERPKGSFSTLEIQRTEQGDSAMYLCASSLGGQSGNTIYFGEGSWLTVV.

V usage is TRBV4-2 and J usage is TRBJ2-3; 11 bases match TRBD2. V gave up 0 bases and J gave up 5 bases; unmatched junction bases: 7. The CDR3 is 17 amino acids. The V gene's germline CDR1 is LGHNA and CDR2 YNFKEQ. As DNA, the CDR3 is TGTGCCAGCAGCCAAGATTCCGCTAGCGGGGGGCTAGATACGCAGTATTTT. It is translated as CASSQDSASGGLDTQYF.

This clonotype was observed a few times. The chain uses TRBV5-1 and TRBJ2-1; TRBD2 aligns across 12 bases. Germline V CDR1 and CDR2: SGHRS, YFSETQ. Trimming took 3 bases from V and 2 from J; bases not matched to a gene: 3. The CDR3 loop spans 16 amino acids. Here the CDR3 DNA reads TGCGCCAGCAGCTGGAGACTAGCGGGAGCCTACAATGAGCAGTTCTTC. Protein sequence: CASSWRLAGAYNEQFF. The variable domain in full, with the rest retrieved from reference TRBV5-1 and TRBJ2-1, is KAGVTQTPRYLIKTRGQQVTLSCSPISGHRSVSWYQQTPGQGLQFLFEYFSETQRNKGNFPGRFSGRQFSNSRSEMNVSTLELGDSALYLCASSWRLAGAYNEQFFGPGTRLTVL.

This clonotype was detected only a few times. The rearrangement joins TRBV7-6 to TRBJ1-1; no clear D gene. In germline, CDR1 is SGHVS, CDR2 FNYEAQ. This CDR3 is 16 amino acids long. V was cut by 2 bases and J by 0 bases, with 13 bases left in between. CDR3 nucleotides: TGTGCCAGCAGCTTAAGCAGGCAGAGAATGAACACTGAAGCTTTCTTT. Its translation is CASSLSRQRMNTEAFF.

The V gene is TRBV2, the J gene TRBJ1-2, with a possible D match to TRBD1 (5 bases). In germline, CDR1 is SNHLY, CDR2 FYNNEI. Trimming left V 6 bases short and J 3 bases short, with 14 bases between. The CDR3 runs to 14 residues. CDR3 coding DNA: TGTGCCAGCAGCGCCCCGGGGCCGTACTATGGCTACACCTTC. The encoded protein is CASSAPGPYYGYTF.

This chain uses TRBV3-1 with TRBJ1-5; no clear D. Deletions cut 0 bases from V and 12 bases from J, with 12 bases between. The germline V gene encodes CDR1 LGHDT and CDR2 YNNKEL (reference sequence). The CDR3 sequence is 13 residues long. DNA for the CDR3: TGTGCCAGCAGCCAAGATCTTAAGGGTAGCCAGCATTTT. Its protein product is CASSQDLKGSQHF.

The J gene is TRBJ1-4, the V gene TRBV4-1; possible D gene TRBD1, 6 bases. Trimming shortened V by 0 bases and J by 3 bases, and 8 bases separated the two germline ends. Germline assignment: CDR1 MGHRA and CDR2 YSYEKL. The CDR3 is made up of 15 amino acids. CDR3 nucleotide sequence: TGCGCCAGCAGCCAAGATGGGGGGCCTAATGAAAAACTGTTTTTT. Residues: CASSQDGGPNEKLFF.

This sequence joins TRBV7-2 and TRBJ2-1, with no clear D. CDR3 size: 14 residues. Trimming removed 6 bases from V and 10 bases from J, with 19 bases in between. The germline gives CDR1 SGHTA, CDR2 FQGNSA. This CDR3 is CASSLGLPPYEQFF. In nucleotides, the CDR3 is TGTGCCAGCAGTTTGGGCCTACCTCCCTACGAGCAGTTCTTC.

The chain joins TRBV9 to TRBJ2-3; D is ambiguous. The CDR3 is made up of 15 amino acids. The germline V gene has CDR1 SGDLS and CDR2 YYNGEE. Trimming left V 3 bases short and J 9 bases short, with 20 bases between. CDR3 DNA: TGTGCCAGCAGCGCCAGCCCCCGCCGGACCTACACGCAGTATTTT. Protein: CASSASPRRTYTQYF. Full variable domain (missing parts from reference TRBV9 and TRBJ2-3): DSGVTQTPKHLITATGQRVTLRCSPRSGDLSVYWYQQSLDQGLQFLIQYYNGEERAKGNILERFSAQQFPDLHSELNLSSLELGDSALYFCASSASPRRTYTQYFGPGTRLTVL.

As DNA, the CDR3 is TGCGCCAGCAGTGAGTCCAGCGGGGGACTCTACGAGCAGTACTTC. Encoded protein: CASSESSGGLYEQYF. V usage is TRBV10-1 and J usage is TRBJ2-7, with 8 bases lining up with TRBD2. With 0 bases clipped from V and 3 bases from J, the junction kept 4 bases outside the gene matches. There are 15 residues in the CDR3. Per germline, CDR1 WNHNN and CDR2 SYGVQD (reference sequence).